The 22 T cell receptor beta chains given below trace back to one sample, sequenced in a study of PD-1 blockade in classical Hodgkin lymphoma. Every single patient, without exception, relapsed after autologous stem cell transplantation, and brentuximab vedotin exposure varied. Researchers used magnetic negative selection to pull out pure CD4+ T cells from thawed PBMCs. Assay used: immunoSEQ multiplex PCR; TCRdb lists only in-frame clones, some missing. The sample yields about 24,000 clones, 84% seen once. The sequencing here drew on CD4+ T cells from blood, taken at baseline. These receptors were obtained from a human donor with classical Hodgkin lymphoma.

This clone showed up just a few times. The chain is built from TRBV19 and TRBJ1-5, with a tentative D call TRBD1 (6 bases). The germline gives CDR1 LNHDA, CDR2 SQIVND (reference sequence). The CDR3 has 14 residues. The V and J ends lost 5 bases and 9 bases respectively, with 17 bases between them. CDR3: CASSATGAIRPQHF. Written as DNA, the CDR3 is TGTGCCAGTAGTGCGACAGGAGCCATCAGGCCCCAGCATTTT.

The J gene is TRBJ2-5, the V gene TRBV10-3, with 7 positions matching TRBD2. The junction had 5 bases not matched to a gene; V was cut back by 2 bases and J by 2 bases. The CDR3 is 15 residues long. CDR1 and CDR2 (germline): ENHRY, SYGVKD. CDR3 coding DNA: TGTGCCATCAGTGAGCCAATGGGGGGGCAAGAGACCCAGTACTTC. The encoded protein is CAISEPMGGQETQYF.

This clone has a single count. The gene calls are TRBV11-2 and TRBJ1-3, with no clear D. V lost 1 base to trimming and J lost 3 bases, with 4 bases between them. This CDR3 has 13 amino acids. Germline CDR1 and CDR2: SGHAT and FQNNGV. For the CDR3, the DNA is TGTGCCAGCAGCTTAGGCAGTGGAAACACCATATATTTT. Translating it yields CASSLGSGNTIYF.

This clone was seen just once. This chain joins TRBV21-1 and TRBJ2-2; TRBD2 was called by the table and not checked on the DNA. TRBV21-1 is annotated as a pseudogene. The length of the CDR3 is 18 residues. The CDR3 reads CASSKSTSGGYITGELFF. The CDR3 region has the DNA TGTGCCAGCAGCAAATCAACTAGCGGGGGGTATATCACCGGGGAGCTGTTTTTT.

The chain recombines TRBV6-1 with TRBJ2-2; D is unresolved. CDR1 and CDR2 (germline): MNHNS, SASEGT. The V and J ends lost 4 bases and 2 bases respectively, with 17 bases between them. This CDR3 is 17 amino acids long. The CDR3 nucleotides read TGTGCCAGCAGTGCAAATACAGACATTCGTAACACCGGGGAGCTGTTTTTT. Its protein is CASSANTDIRNTGELFF.

The gene calls are TRBV7-3 and TRBJ2-1, with 7 bases matching TRBD2. The CDR3 has 15 amino acids. J gave up 3 bases and V 5 bases, and 7 bases lay outside the gene matches. In germline, CDR1 is SGHTA, CDR2 FQGTGA. The CDR3 spells CASSLGGSNYNEQFF. The CDR3 region has the DNA TGTGCCAGCAGCCTCGGGGGGTCCAACTACAATGAGCAGTTCTTC.

The genes are TRBV5-8 and TRBJ2-1, with D perhaps matching TRBD1 or TRBD2 (6 bases each). The germline V gene encodes CDR1 SGHTS and CDR2 YDEGEE. V was cut by 0 bases and J by 5 bases, with 9 bases left in between. The CDR3 runs 14 residues. The CDR3 loop is CASSLAGANNEQFF. Written as DNA, the CDR3 is TGTGCCAGCAGCTTGGCGGGGGCGAACAATGAGCAGTTCTTC.

The chain is built from TRBV2 and TRBJ1-2; TRBD1 aligns across 7 bases. This CDR3 region has 13 residues. J was trimmed by 2 bases and V by 5 bases; bases with no gene match: 2. Germline V gives CDR1 SNHLY, CDR2 FYNNEI. CDR3 in amino acids: CASSSDRNYGYTF. The CDR3 nucleotides read TGTGCCAGCAGTTCGGACAGGAACTATGGCTACACCTTC.

The V gene is TRBV5-8, the J gene TRBJ2-1; 9 nucleotides agree with TRBD2. V was pared by 2 bases and J by 4 bases, with 4 bases of the junction left unmatched. The CDR3 runs to 15 residues. Germline loops: CDR1 SGHTS, CDR2 YDEGEE. CDR3 in DNA: TGTGCCAGCAGCTTCCAAGCGGGGGGTTACAATGAGCAGTTCTTC. Translating it yields CASSFQAGGYNEQFF.

The V call is TRBV7-9, the J call TRBJ1-4; no firm D call. Germline values: CDR1 SEHNR, CDR2 FQNEAQ (reference sequence). V shed 3 bases and J shed 0 bases, with 8 bases lying between them. The CDR3 contains 15 residues. Here the CDR3 reads CASSFPSTTNEKLFF. The CDR3 nucleotides are TGTGCCAGCAGCTTCCCCAGCACAACTAATGAAAAACTGTTTTTT.

This clone was recorded once. The chain has TRBV9 and TRBJ1-2; maybe TRBD1 (5 bases). Trimming pared 0 bases from V and 3 bases from J, leaving 27 bases between. The CDR3 contains 20 residues. From germline, CDR1 is SGDLS and CDR2 YYNGEE. CDR3 residues: CASSVARPRLWGKLDYGYTF. In DNA form, the CDR3 reads TGTGCCAGCAGCGTAGCTAGACCCCGCTTATGGGGGAAGTTAGACTATGGCTACACCTTC.

V is TRBV6-1 and J is TRBJ2-1; D is unclear. From germline, CDR1 is MNHNS and CDR2 SASEGT. CDR3 length: 13 amino acids. Trimming removed 4 bases from V and 4 bases from J, with 8 bases in between. The CDR3 nucleotides are TGTGCCAGCAGTGTGACGTTTTACAATGAGCAGTTCTTC. Translation gives CASSVTFYNEQFF.

V gene TRBV4-3 combines with J gene TRBJ2-1; TRBD2 matches at 11 bases. The junction had 6 bases not matched to a gene; V was cut back by 2 bases and J by 3 bases. Per germline, CDR1 LGHNA and CDR2 YSLEER. The CDR3 runs to 17 residues. The CDR3 sequence: CASSQRLAGNRYNEQFF. CDR3 in DNA: TGCGCCAGCAGCCAAAGACTAGCGGGGAACCGCTACAATGAGCAGTTCTTC.

V and J are TRBV18 and TRBJ1-3; no definite D call. The germline CDR1 and CDR2 sequences are KGHSH and LQKENI. Trimming took 0 bases from V and 5 from J, leaving 14 bases between them. CDR3 length equals 16 residues. The CDR3, as DNA: TGTGCCAGCTCACCACCGAGCCAGGTCGGACGAAACACCATATATTTT. Its translation: CASSPPSQVGRNTIYF.

The V and J genes are TRBV5-1 and TRBJ2-7, with TRBD1 as a possible D gene (6 bases). The CDR3 is 17 residues long. Trimming removed 2 bases from V and 2 bases from J, with 20 bases in between. CDR1 and CDR2 (germline): SGHRS, YFSETQ. CDR3 sequence (DNA): TGCGCCAGCAGCTTCGGCTTTCTCGGACAGAGCACCTACGAGCAGTACTTC. Residues: CASSFGFLGQSTYEQYF.

In its sample, this clone was seen a few times. This chain joins TRBV6-6 and TRBJ1-5, with TRBD1 as a possible D gene (5 bases). With 2 bases removed from V and 1 base from J, the gap between germline ends came to 9 bases. Looked up from germline, CDR1 is MNHNY and CDR2 is SVGAGI (reference sequence). CDR3 length equals 15 residues. The CDR3 reads CASSYRGGSNQPQHF. The DNA for the CDR3 is TGTGCCAGCAGTTACCGGGGGGGAAGCAATCAGCCCCAGCATTTT.

V usage is TRBV28 and J usage is TRBJ1-2, with 9 bases fitting TRBD1. Germline-derived CDR1 and CDR2 are MDHEN and SYDVKM. With V trimmed by 3 bases and J by 5 bases, 7 bases remained unmatched. The CDR3 contains 15 residues. Here the CDR3 DNA reads TGTGCCAGCAGTTTGTCCGGGACAGGGAAATATGGCTACACCTTC. Translation gives CASSLSGTGKYGYTF.

This rearrangement joins TRBV27 to TRBJ2-3; 7 bases are shared with TRBD2. With 3 bases clipped from V and 7 bases from J, the junction kept 7 bases outside the gene matches. This CDR3 is 14 amino acids long. The germline CDR1 and CDR2 sequences are MNHEY and SMNVEV (reference sequence). CDR3 protein: CASSFGDGGNTQYF. CDR3 DNA sequence: TGTGCCAGCAGTTTTGGGGACGGGGGGAATACGCAGTATTTT.

The chain recombines TRBV29-1 with TRBJ1-2; D is possibly TRBD1 (6 bases). This CDR3 has 16 amino acids. Trimming pared 0 bases from V and 2 bases from J, leaving 16 bases between. Germline V gene data show CDR1 as SQVTM and CDR2 as ANQGSEA. The CDR3 DNA sequence: TGCAGCGTTGAAGAAGACCGGACAGATACAAACTATGGCTACACCTTC. Its translation is CSVEEDRTDTNYGYTF.

This rearrangement joins TRBV7-3 to TRBJ2-3, with a possible D match to TRBD2 (5 bases). Trimming cost V 5 bases and J 0 bases, with 18 bases left between them. This CDR3 contains 17 residues. Germline CDR1 and CDR2: SGHTA and FQGTGA. The CDR3 protein is CASSPPGVGVSTDTQYF. CDR3 nucleotide sequence: TGTGCCAGCAGCCCCCCCGGGGTCGGGGTGAGCACAGATACGCAGTATTTT.

This sequence joins TRBV28 and TRBJ2-5; no reliable D call. Germline values: CDR1 MDHEN, CDR2 SYDVKM. With 6 bases removed from V and 2 bases from J, the gap between germline ends came to 7 bases. The CDR3 totals 12 residues. This CDR3 is CASSGLQETQYF. The DNA of the CDR3 is TGTGCCAGCAGCGGGTTACAAGAGACCCAGTACTTC.

The J gene is TRBJ1-2, the V gene TRBV7-8; 7 nucleotides agree with TRBD1. The junction had 0 bases not matched to a gene; V was cut back by 5 bases and J by 6 bases. The V gene's germline CDR1 is SGHVS and CDR2 FQNEAQ. The CDR3 covers 11 residues. The CDR3 DNA sequence: TGTGCCAGCAGCCAGGGGGATGGCTACACCTTC. Encoded protein: CASSQGDGYTF.